One and the same sample provided the 13 T cell receptor beta chains below, sequenced in a study of T-cell reconstitution after alpha-beta-depleted transplantation in children. Construction of the TCRbeta library involved unique molecular identifiers. TCRdb reanalysed the PCR reads using MiXCR and keeps one entry per CDR3 protein. The sample contains hundreds of thousands of distinct CDR3 sequences, around 15% of which appear only once. Here the sequenced sample was PBMCs, mostly from graft donor cells, taken 360 days after TCRalphabeta/CD19-depleted stem cell transplant. These receptors all stem from a male patient younger than 18 who had a stem cell transplant for acute lymphoblastic leukemia, so the T cells may come from the graft donor.

This clonotype was observed a handful of times. The CDR3 protein is CASSEDRNEKLFF. DNA of the CDR3: TGTGCCAGCAGCGAGGACAGAAATGAAAAACTGTTTTTT. V and J are TRBV7-6 and TRBJ1-4; TRBD1 might be the D (6 bases). The V gene's germline CDR1 is SGHVS and CDR2 FNYEAQ. CDR3 length: 13 amino acids. The ends were cut back, 5 bases at V and 5 bases at J, with 9 bases in the middle.

This clonotype was observed once. This chain joins TRBV12-5 and TRBJ2-7; 13 positions match TRBD2. Trimming removed 2 bases from V and 1 base from J; junction bases left unmatched: 8. Germline CDR1 reads LGHNT; CDR2 reads FRNRAP. This CDR3 has 18 residues. CDR3 amino acids: CASGLKRLAGGESYEQYF. The DNA for the CDR3 is TGTGCTAGTGGTTTGAAAAGACTAGCGGGAGGAGAGTCCTACGAGCAGTACTTC.

V gene TRBV20-1 combines with J gene TRBJ2-2; TRBD2 aligns across 7 bases. Germline V CDR1 and CDR2: DFQATT, SNEGSKA (reference sequence). V gave up 0 bases and J gave up 5 bases; unmatched junction bases: 9. The CDR3 is made up of 16 amino acids. CDR3 coding DNA: TGCAGTGCTAGAGATCGGAGGCTAGCGGATACCGGGGAGCTGTTTTTT. Its protein is CSARDRRLADTGELFF.

This chain joins TRBV4-1 and TRBJ2-1; TRBD2 aligns across 10 bases. The CDR3 is made up of 15 amino acids. CDR1 is MGHRA, CDR2 YSYEKL, per germline. The ends lost 3 bases at V and 3 bases at J; junction bases unmatched: 2. CDR3 nucleotides: TGCGCCAGCAGCCACCTAGCGGGAGTCTACAATGAGCAGTTCTTC. Protein product: CASSHLAGVYNEQFF.

This sequence joins TRBV18 and TRBJ2-7; possible D gene TRBD1, 6 bases. Per the germline V gene, CDR1 is KGHSH and CDR2 is LQKENI. CDR3 length equals 14 residues. The V gene lost 2 bases and the J gene lost 4 bases, with 12 bases spanning the gap. CDR3 sequence (DNA): TGTGCCAGCTCACCATGGGGCAGGGGATACGAGCAGTACTTC. Its protein is CASSPWGRGYEQYF.

This clonotype was found many times. The chain recombines TRBV4-1 with TRBJ2-7, with D perhaps TRBD1 (5 bases). The germline CDR1 and CDR2 sequences are MGHRA and YSYEKL. The V and J ends lost 0 bases and 7 bases respectively, with 16 bases between them. CDR3 size: 15 residues. The CDR3: CASSQELGRVEEQYF. The CDR3 bases are TGCGCCAGCAGCCAAGAATTGGGGCGCGTGGAGGAGCAGTACTTC.

Regarding this clonotype: A junction end diverges from the germline sequence, so it may reflect a read error. V gene TRBV25-1 combines with J gene TRBJ2-1, with D uncertain. This CDR3 spans 15 amino acids. CDR1 MGHDK and CDR2 SYGVNS come from the germline V gene. CDR3 amino acids: CASSGGLSSYNEEFF. As DNA, the CDR3 is TGTGCCAGCAGTGGCGGATTATCCTCCTACAATGAGGAGTTCTTC. The full variable domain, rest sourced from reference TRBV25-1 and TRBJ2-1, is EADIYQTPRYLVIGTGKKITLECSQTMGHDKMYWYQQDPGMELHLIHYSYGVNSTEKGDLSSESTVSRIRTEHFPLTLESARPSHTSQYLCASSGGLSSYNEEFFGPGTRLTVL.

J is TRBJ1-1 and V is TRBV7-3; 8 bases fit TRBD1. This CDR3 comprises 16 residues. Germline V gene lookup returns CDR1 SGHTA and CDR2 FQGTGA. V dropped 8 bases and J dropped 1; count of bases not matched to a gene: 12. DNA for the CDR3: TGTGCCAGCCGAATTACCTCCGGGACAGGGAACACTGAAGCTTTCTTT. The encoded protein is CASRITSGTGNTEAFF. The full variable domain, in which reference TRBV7-3 and TRBJ1-1 provide the parts outside the CDR3, is GAGVSQTPSNKVTEKGKYVELRCDPISGHTALYWYRQSLGQGPEFLIYFQGTGAADDSGLPNDRFFAVRPEGSVSTLKIQRTERGDSAVYLCASRITSGTGNTEAFFGQGTRLTVV.

This clonotype was recorded a few times. The gene calls are TRBV15 and TRBJ1-2, with D tentatively TRBD1 (6 bases). The CDR3 spans 15 residues. Trimming shortened V by 1 base and J by 3 bases, and 12 bases separated the two germline ends. CDR1 and CDR2 (germline): LNHNV, YYDKDF (reference sequence). Written as DNA, the CDR3 is TGTGCCACCAGCAGAGTAGCAGGGGAGGACTATGGCTACACCTTC. The encoded protein is CATSRVAGEDYGYTF.

The chain has TRBV18 and TRBJ1-1; TRBD1 might be the D (6 bases). Germline CDR1 is KGHSH and CDR2 is LQKENI. The CDR3 has 15 residues. V lost 2 bases to trimming and J lost 1 base, with 11 bases between them. CDR3 region: CASSPVQGGNTEAFF. DNA of the CDR3: TGTGCCAGCTCACCAGTACAGGGCGGGAACACTGAAGCTTTCTTT.

This clonotype showed up many times. The V gene is TRBV10-3, the J gene TRBJ2-5, with TRBD2 matching 10 bases. J was trimmed by 9 bases and V by 2 bases; bases with no gene match: 3. Germline V gives CDR1 ENHRY, CDR2 SYGVKD. The CDR3 consists of 13 residues. The CDR3 loop is CAISEVLAGAQYF. The CDR3 bases are TGTGCCATCAGTGAGGTCCTAGCGGGAGCCCAGTACTTC.

This clonotype has ten or more counts. This sequence joins TRBV5-1 and TRBJ2-1; possible D gene TRBD2, 6 bases. The CDR3 sequence is 15 residues long. Trimming took off 5 bases at V and 5 bases at J, with 17 bases between the two ends. Germline CDR1 SGHRS, CDR2 YFSETQ. CDR3 loop: CASRGDSGPHNEQFF. The CDR3 region has the DNA TGCGCCAGCAGGGGGGACTCTGGACCACACAATGAGCAGTTCTTC.

This clonotype was counted a few times. V usage is TRBV12-3 or TRBV12-4 and J usage is TRBJ2-1; possibly TRBD2 for D (6 bases). The CDR3 covers 15 residues. The V end was cut by 6 bases, the J end by 5 bases, with 17 bases between. The CDR3 loop is CASRHFGGEHNEQFF. DNA of the CDR3: TGTGCCAGCAGGCACTTTGGCGGGGAACACAATGAGCAGTTCTTC.